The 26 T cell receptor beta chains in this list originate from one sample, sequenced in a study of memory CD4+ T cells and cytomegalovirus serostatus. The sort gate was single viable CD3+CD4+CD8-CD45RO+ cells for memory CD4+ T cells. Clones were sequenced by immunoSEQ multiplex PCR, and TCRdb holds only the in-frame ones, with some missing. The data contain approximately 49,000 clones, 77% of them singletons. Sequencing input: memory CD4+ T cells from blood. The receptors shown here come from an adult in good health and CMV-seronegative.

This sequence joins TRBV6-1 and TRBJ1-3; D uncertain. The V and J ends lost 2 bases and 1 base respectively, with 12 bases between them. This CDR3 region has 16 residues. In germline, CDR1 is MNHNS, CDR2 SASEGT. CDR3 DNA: TGTGCCAGCAGTGAATCGGCAGCCCTATCTGGAAACACCATATATTTT. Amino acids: CASSESAALSGNTIYF.

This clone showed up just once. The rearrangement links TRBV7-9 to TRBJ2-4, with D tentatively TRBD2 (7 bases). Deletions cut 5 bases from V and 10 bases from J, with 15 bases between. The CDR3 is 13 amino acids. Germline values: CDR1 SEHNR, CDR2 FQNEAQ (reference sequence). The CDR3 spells CASSPQGGGIQYF. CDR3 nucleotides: TGTGCCAGCAGCCCCCAAGGGGGAGGGATTCAGTACTTC. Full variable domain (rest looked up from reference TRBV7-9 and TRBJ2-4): DTGVSQNPRHKITKRGQNVTFRCDPISEHNRLYWYRQTLGQGPEFLTYFQNEAQLEKSRLLSDRFSAERPKGSFSTLEIQRTEQGDSAMYLCASSPQGGGIQYFGAGTRLSVL.

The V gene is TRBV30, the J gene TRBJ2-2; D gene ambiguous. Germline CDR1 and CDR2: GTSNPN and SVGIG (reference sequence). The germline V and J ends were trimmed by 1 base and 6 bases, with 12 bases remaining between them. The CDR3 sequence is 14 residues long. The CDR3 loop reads CAWSGGIGSGELFF. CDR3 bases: TGTGCCTGGAGTGGGGGAATTGGTTCCGGGGAGCTGTTTTTT.

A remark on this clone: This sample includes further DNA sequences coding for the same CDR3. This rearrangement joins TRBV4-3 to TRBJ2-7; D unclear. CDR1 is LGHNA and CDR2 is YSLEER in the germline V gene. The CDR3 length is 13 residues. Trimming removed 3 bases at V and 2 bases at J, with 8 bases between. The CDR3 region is CASSQDLTYEQYF. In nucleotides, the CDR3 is TGCGCCAGCAGCCAGGACCTCACCTACGAGCAGTACTTC.

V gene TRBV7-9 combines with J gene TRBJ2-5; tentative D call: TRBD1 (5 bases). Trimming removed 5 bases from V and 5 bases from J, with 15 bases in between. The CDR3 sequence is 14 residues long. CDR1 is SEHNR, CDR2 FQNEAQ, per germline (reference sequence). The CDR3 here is CASSLRAQGETQYF. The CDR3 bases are TGTGCCAGCAGCCTCCGGGCCCAGGGTGAGACCCAGTACTTC.

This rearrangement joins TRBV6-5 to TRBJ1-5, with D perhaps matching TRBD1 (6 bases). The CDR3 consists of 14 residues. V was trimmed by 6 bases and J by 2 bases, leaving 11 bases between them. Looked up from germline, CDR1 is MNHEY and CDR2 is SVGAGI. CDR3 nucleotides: TGTGCCAGCAGCGAAAGGACAGGCAATCAGCCCCAGCATTTT. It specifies CASSERTGNQPQHF.

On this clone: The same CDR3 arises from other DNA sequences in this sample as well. The CDR3 is CAISERGTNTGELFF. The CDR3 DNA reads as TGTGCCATCAGTGAGCGGGGGACAAACACCGGGGAGCTGTTTTTT. The rearrangement uses TRBV10-3 and TRBJ2-2, with D perhaps given as TRBD1 or TRBD2 (6 bases each). CDR1 is ENHRY and CDR2 is SYGVKD in the germline V gene. The CDR3 loop spans 15 amino acids. V gave up 2 bases and J gave up 2 bases, with 9 bases separating them.

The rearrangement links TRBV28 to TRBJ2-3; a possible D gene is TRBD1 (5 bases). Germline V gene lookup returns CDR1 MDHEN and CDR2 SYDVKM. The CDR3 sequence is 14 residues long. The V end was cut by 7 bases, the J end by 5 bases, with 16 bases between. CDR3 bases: TGTGCCAGCACCTCCAGGGCCCAGGGAGATACGCAGTATTTT. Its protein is CASTSRAQGDTQYF.

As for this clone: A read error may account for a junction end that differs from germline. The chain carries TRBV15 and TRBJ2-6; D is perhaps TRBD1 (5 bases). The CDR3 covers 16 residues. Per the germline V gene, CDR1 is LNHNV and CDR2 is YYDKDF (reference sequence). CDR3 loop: CATSRDKSSGANALTF. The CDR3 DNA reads TGTGCCACCAGCAGAGATAAGTCCTCTGGGGCCAACGCCCTGACCTTT.

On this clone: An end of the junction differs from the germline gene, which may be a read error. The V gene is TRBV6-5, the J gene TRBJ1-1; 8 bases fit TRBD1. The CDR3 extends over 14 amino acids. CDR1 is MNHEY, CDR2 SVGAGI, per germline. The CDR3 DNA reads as TGTGCCAGCAGGACCTCCGCAGGGGGCACTGAAGCTCTCTTT. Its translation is CASRTSAGGTEALF.

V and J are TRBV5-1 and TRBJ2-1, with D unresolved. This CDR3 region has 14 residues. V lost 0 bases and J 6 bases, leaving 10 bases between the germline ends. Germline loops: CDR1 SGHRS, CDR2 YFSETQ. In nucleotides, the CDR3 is TGCGCCAGCAGCTTGGATTTAGGTAGCAATGAGCAGTTCTTC. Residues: CASSLDLGSNEQFF.

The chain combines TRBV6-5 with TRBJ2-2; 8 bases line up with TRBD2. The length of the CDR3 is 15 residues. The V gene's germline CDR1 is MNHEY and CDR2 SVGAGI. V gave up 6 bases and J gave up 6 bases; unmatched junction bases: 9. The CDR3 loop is CASRVGLGSAGELFF. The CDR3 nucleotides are TGTGCCAGCAGGGTGGGACTAGGTTCGGCCGGGGAGCTGTTTTTT.

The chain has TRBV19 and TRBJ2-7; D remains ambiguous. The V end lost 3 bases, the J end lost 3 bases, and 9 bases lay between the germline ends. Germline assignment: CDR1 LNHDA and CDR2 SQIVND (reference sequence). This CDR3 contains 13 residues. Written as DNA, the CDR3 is TGTGCCAGTAGTATGCAGGCCAGCTACGAGCAGTACTTC. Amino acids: CASSMQASYEQYF.

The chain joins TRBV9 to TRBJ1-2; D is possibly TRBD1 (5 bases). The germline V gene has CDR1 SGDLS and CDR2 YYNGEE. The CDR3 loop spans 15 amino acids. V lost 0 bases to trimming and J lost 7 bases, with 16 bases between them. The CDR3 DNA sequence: TGTGCCAGCAGCGTAGATCCAGGGCAAGAGGGTGGCTACACCTTC. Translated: CASSVDPGQEGGYTF.

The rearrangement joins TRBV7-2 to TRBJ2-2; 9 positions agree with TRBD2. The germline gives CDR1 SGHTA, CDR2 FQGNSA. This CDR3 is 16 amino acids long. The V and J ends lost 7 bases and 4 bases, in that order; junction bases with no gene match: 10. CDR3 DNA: TGTGCCAGCACCCTAGCGGGGCGAAGGGGCACCGGGGAGCTGTTTTTT. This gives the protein CASTLAGRRGTGELFF.

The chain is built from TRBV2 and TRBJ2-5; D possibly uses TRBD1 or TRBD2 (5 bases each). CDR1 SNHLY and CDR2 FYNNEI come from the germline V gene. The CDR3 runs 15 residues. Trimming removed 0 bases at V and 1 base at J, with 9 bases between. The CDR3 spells CASSEARGPQETQYF. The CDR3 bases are TGTGCCAGCAGTGAAGCACGGGGACCCCAAGAGACCCAGTACTTC.

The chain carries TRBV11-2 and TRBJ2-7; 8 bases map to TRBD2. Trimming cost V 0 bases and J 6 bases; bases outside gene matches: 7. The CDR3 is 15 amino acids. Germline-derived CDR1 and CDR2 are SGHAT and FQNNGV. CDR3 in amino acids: CASSLDTAGGIEQYF. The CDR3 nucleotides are TGTGCCAGCAGCTTAGATACGGCGGGGGGTATCGAGCAGTACTTC.

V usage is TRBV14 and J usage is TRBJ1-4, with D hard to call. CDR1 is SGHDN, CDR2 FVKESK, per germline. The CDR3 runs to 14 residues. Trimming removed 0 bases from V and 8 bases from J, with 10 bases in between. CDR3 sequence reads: CASSQDSGYEKLFF. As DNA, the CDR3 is TGTGCCAGCAGCCAAGACAGCGGTTACGAAAAACTGTTTTTT.

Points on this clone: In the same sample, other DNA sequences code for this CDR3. The CDR3 loop is CSVGGAGEAFF. CDR3 DNA sequence: TGCAGCGTTGGAGGGGCAGGGGAAGCTTTCTTT. The chain couples TRBV29-1 to TRBJ1-1, with D possibly matching TRBD1 (5 bases). The germline V gene has CDR1 SQVTM and CDR2 ANQGSEA. This CDR3 spans 11 amino acids. Trimming left V 4 bases short and J 8 bases short, with 11 bases between.

The CDR3 DNA reads as TGTGCCAGCAGCGAACAGGGTAGGGACACCGGGGAGCTGTTTTTT. Encoded protein: CASSEQGRDTGELFF. The chain uses TRBV9 and TRBJ2-2, with TRBD1 as a possible D gene (6 bases). The CDR3 sequence is 15 residues long. Per germline, CDR1 SGDLS and CDR2 YYNGEE. V lost 3 bases and J lost 3, with 12 bases in between.

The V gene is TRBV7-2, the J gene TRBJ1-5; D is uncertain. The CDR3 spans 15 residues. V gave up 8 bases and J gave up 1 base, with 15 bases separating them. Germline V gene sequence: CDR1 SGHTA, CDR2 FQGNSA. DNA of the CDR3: TGTGCCAGCGGCCCCACGGGGAAAAGCAATCAGCCCCAGCATTTT. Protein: CASGPTGKSNQPQHF.

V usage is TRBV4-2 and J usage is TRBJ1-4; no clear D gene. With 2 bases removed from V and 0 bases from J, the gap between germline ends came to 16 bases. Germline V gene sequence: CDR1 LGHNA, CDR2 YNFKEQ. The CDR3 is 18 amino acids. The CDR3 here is CASSQRKGGLATNEKLFF. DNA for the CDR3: TGTGCCAGCAGCCAACGGAAGGGTGGCCTTGCAACTAATGAAAAACTGTTTTTT.

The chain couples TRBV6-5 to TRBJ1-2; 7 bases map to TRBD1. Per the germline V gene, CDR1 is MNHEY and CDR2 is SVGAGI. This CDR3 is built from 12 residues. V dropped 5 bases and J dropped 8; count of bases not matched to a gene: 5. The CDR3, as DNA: TGTGCCAGCAGTAGACAGGGTGGCGGCTACACCTTC. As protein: CASSRQGGGYTF.

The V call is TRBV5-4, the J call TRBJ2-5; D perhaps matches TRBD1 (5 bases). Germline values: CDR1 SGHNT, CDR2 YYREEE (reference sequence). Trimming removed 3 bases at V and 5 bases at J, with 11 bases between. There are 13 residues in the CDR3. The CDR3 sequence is CASSSQGWETQYF. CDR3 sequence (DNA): TGTGCCAGCAGCTCCCAGGGATGGGAGACCCAGTACTTC.

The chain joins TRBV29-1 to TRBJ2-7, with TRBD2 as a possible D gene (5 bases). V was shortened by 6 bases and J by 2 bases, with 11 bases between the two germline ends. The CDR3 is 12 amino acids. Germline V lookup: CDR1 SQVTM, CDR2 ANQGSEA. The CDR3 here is CSVIAGAYEQYF. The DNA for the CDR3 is TGCAGCGTGATCGCCGGGGCCTACGAGCAGTACTTC.

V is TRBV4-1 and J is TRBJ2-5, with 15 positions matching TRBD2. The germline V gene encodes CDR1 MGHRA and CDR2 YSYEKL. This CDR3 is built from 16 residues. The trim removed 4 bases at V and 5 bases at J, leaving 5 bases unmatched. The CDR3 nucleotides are TGCGCCAGCAGCCTAGGACTAGCGGGGGGGTACGAGACCCAGTACTTC. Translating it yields CASSLGLAGGYETQYF.